The 22 T cell receptor beta chains reported below all come from one sample, sequenced in a study of shared clonotypes between healthy human individuals. Sequencing was performed with immunoSEQ multiplex PCR; in TCRdb, only in-frame clones are kept and a portion is missing. This sample yields some 550,000 clones, of which 97% are seen a single time; about 0.06% belongs to the top ten. The sample taken for sequencing was naive CD4+ T cells sorted from blood. Noted subset: CD45RA+ positively selected. These receptors all come from a woman in her 30s in good health.

The gene calls are TRBV9 and TRBJ2-7; TRBD1 might be the D (6 bases). V dropped 0 bases and J dropped 2 bases, with 12 bases sitting between them. From germline, CDR1 is SGDLS and CDR2 YYNGEE. The CDR3 sequence is 15 residues long. The CDR3 spells CASSVGSGHTYEQYF. CDR3 DNA sequence: TGTGCCAGCAGCGTAGGGTCGGGACACACCTACGAGCAGTACTTC.

The chain joins TRBV7-2 to TRBJ2-2; TRBD2 matches 11 bases. There are 16 residues in the CDR3. With V trimmed by 1 base and J by 5 bases, 3 bases remained unmatched. CDR1 is SGHTA, CDR2 FQGNSA, per germline. The CDR3: CASSLVAGGQTGELFF. The DNA for the CDR3 is TGTGCCAGCAGCTTAGTAGCGGGAGGGCAAACCGGGGAGCTGTTTTTT.

This clone was observed once. This chain links TRBV13 with TRBJ2-1; D may be TRBD2 (6 bases). The CDR3 has 17 amino acids. Looked up from germline, CDR1 is PRHDT and CDR2 is FYEKMQ (reference sequence). Trimming cost V 0 bases and J 4 bases, with 16 bases left between them. CDR3 loop: CASSLGLGLDIYNEQFF. The CDR3 DNA is TGTGCCAGCAGCTTAGGTTTGGGACTCGACATTTACAATGAGCAGTTCTTC.

J is TRBJ2-1 and V is TRBV28; D is undetermined. This CDR3 spans 14 amino acids. V gave up 7 bases and J gave up 4 bases, with 14 bases separating them. Germline V gene sequence: CDR1 MDHEN, CDR2 SYDVKM. The CDR3 coding sequence is TGTGCCAGCACAACCCCCTCAGAGTACAATGAGCAGTTCTTC. Translation: CASTTPSEYNEQFF.

The gene calls are TRBV5-1 and TRBJ2-3; 7 positions agree with TRBD1. The germline gives CDR1 SGHRS, CDR2 YFSETQ. This CDR3 spans 16 amino acids. V was pared by 2 bases and J by 0 bases, with 6 bases of the junction left unmatched. The CDR3 DNA follows: TGCGCCAGCAGCTTAACAGGGGCCCCTAGCACAGATACGCAGTATTTT. Translation: CASSLTGAPSTDTQYF.

As regards this clone: This CDR3 is also generated by other DNA sequences in the sample. This chain connects TRBV18 to TRBJ1-3; D call uncertain. V was shortened by 3 bases and J by 4 bases, with 1 base between the two germline ends. Per germline, CDR1 KGHSH and CDR2 LQKENI. The CDR3 spans 11 residues. The CDR3 is CASSPGNTIYF. The DNA for the CDR3 is TGTGCCAGCTCACCGGGAAACACCATATATTTT.

CDR3 coding DNA: TGTGCCAGTAGTATCCGGACTTTACGCACAGATACGCAGTATTTT. It codes for CASSIRTLRTDTQYF. This rearrangement joins TRBV19 to TRBJ2-3; D might be TRBD2 (5 bases). Germline CDR1 reads LNHDA; CDR2 reads SQIVND (reference sequence). This CDR3 contains 15 residues. The V end lost 3 bases, the J end lost 1 base, and 11 bases lay between the germline ends. Based on the CDR3 plus reference TRBV19 and TRBJ2-3, the full variable domain is DGGITQSPKYLFRKEGQNVTLSCEQNLNHDAMYWYRQDPGQGLRLIYYSQIVNDFQKGDIAEGYSVSREKKESFPLTVTSAQKNPTAFYLCASSIRTLRTDTQYFGPGTRLTVL.

In regard to this clone: Compared with germline, one end of the junction differs, possibly owing to a read error. The chain recombines TRBV7-9 with TRBJ1-2; a possible D gene is TRBD1 (5 bases). This CDR3 spans 9 amino acids. Germline V gives CDR1 SEHNR, CDR2 FQNEAQ (reference sequence). The CDR3 region has the DNA TGTGCCAGCAGCAGACAGTCGCACTTC. It specifies CASSRQSHF.

This chain uses TRBV9 with TRBJ2-4, with 8 nucleotides matching TRBD2. V was clipped by 4 bases and J by 0 bases; unmatched bases: 9. The CDR3 spans 17 residues. CDR1 is SGDLS and CDR2 is YYNGEE in the germline V gene. CDR3 protein: CASSTGGDTLAKNIQYF. In DNA form, the CDR3 reads TGTGCCAGCAGCACCGGGGGGGACACCCTAGCCAAAAACATTCAGTACTTC.

The rearrangement uses TRBV28 and TRBJ1-2; no reliable D call. Trimming took 4 bases from V and 1 from J, leaving 13 bases between them. The CDR3 runs to 15 residues. Germline V gene sequence: CDR1 MDHEN, CDR2 SYDVKM. In DNA form, the CDR3 reads TGTGCCAGCAGTTCGGCGGGGAGCGATAACTATGGCTACACCTTC. This codes for CASSSAGSDNYGYTF.

The chain is built from TRBV11-2 and TRBJ2-7; 7 positions agree with TRBD1. The CDR3 runs to 15 residues. Unmatched junction bases numbered 9, after V lost 5 bases and J lost 2 bases. Looked up from germline, CDR1 is SGHAT and CDR2 is FQNNGV. The CDR3 region has the DNA TGTGCCAGCAGCCTCAGGTGGGGACAGACCTACGAGCAGTACTTC. Residues: CASSLRWGQTYEQYF. The full variable domain, with the rest looked up from reference TRBV11-2 and TRBJ2-7, is EAGVAQSPRYKIIEKRQSVAFWCNPISGHATLYWYQQILGQGPKLLIQFQNNGVVDDSQLPKDRFSAERLKGVDSTLKIQPAKLEDSAVYLCASSLRWGQTYEQYFGPGTRLTVT.

The V gene is TRBV7-6, the J gene TRBJ1-6; TRBD1 aligns across 9 bases. V gave up 5 bases and J gave up 9 bases; unmatched junction bases: 8. The CDR3 sequence is 15 residues long. Germline V gene sequence: CDR1 SGHVS, CDR2 FNYEAQ. CDR3 in DNA: TGTGCCAGCAGCGTCGGGACAGGGAGAAGTTCACCCCTCCACTTT. Amino acid sequence: CASSVGTGRSSPLHF.

The table lists this clone with a count of one. J is TRBJ1-2 and V is TRBV6-5; 11 bases agree with TRBD1. CDR3 length equals 16 residues. The germline gives CDR1 MNHEY, CDR2 SVGAGI. The V gene end was trimmed by 0 bases and the J gene end by 7 bases; junction bases not matched to a gene: 7. The CDR3 reads CASSYSIYGTGGGYTF. The CDR3 DNA reads as TGTGCCAGCAGTTACTCGATATATGGGACAGGGGGTGGCTACACCTTC.

V is TRBV11-1 and J is TRBJ2-7, with 9 positions matching TRBD1. Trimming at V came to 0 bases and at J to 5 bases, leaving 8 bases not matched to a gene. The CDR3 has 16 amino acids. Germline V gene data show CDR1 as SGHAT and CDR2 as FQDESV (reference sequence). The CDR3 nucleotides read TGTGCCAGCAGCTTAGCTCCCGGGACAGGGTGGGACGAGCAGTACTTC. It specifies CASSLAPGTGWDEQYF.

The chain is built from TRBV6-1 and TRBJ2-2; D not resolved. Germline lookup yields CDR1 MNHNS and CDR2 SASEGT. The germline V and J ends were trimmed by 2 bases and 0 bases, with 10 bases remaining between them. The CDR3 covers 16 residues. DNA of the CDR3: TGTGCCAGCAGTGAACATGTGGCAGCGAACACCGGGGAGCTGTTTTTT. It specifies CASSEHVAANTGELFF.

V and J are TRBV28 and TRBJ2-3; no reliable D call. The CDR3 totals 14 residues. CDR1 is MDHEN, CDR2 SYDVKM, per germline. The V end was cut by 5 bases, the J end by 2 bases, with 11 bases between. This CDR3 reads CASSHLGLTDTQYF. The CDR3, as DNA: TGTGCCAGCAGTCACTTGGGCCTCACAGATACGCAGTATTTT.

Here the CDR3 reads CASSYRNYGYTF. CDR3 DNA: TGTGCCAGCAGTTACAGAAACTATGGCTACACCTTC. The rearrangement uses TRBV6-5 and TRBJ1-2, with D unclear. Looked up from germline, CDR1 is MNHEY and CDR2 is SVGAGI. The CDR3 length is 12 residues. V lost 2 bases, J lost 2 bases, and 3 bases lay in between.

A single count supports this clone. J is TRBJ2-1 and V is TRBV11-3; D may correspond to TRBD1 or TRBD2 (6 bases each). The CDR3 has 15 amino acids. Germline values: CDR1 SGHNT, CDR2 YENEEA. V was pared by 5 bases and J by 0 bases, with 11 bases between. The CDR3 DNA sequence: TGTGCCAGCAGCAGGGGGGTCAGCTCCTACAATGAGCAGTTCTTC. Translated, it gives CASSRGVSSYNEQFF.

This chain uses TRBV5-4 with TRBJ2-7, with 9 positions matching TRBD1. The J segment lost 2 bases and the V segment lost 4 bases, leaving 10 bases of the junction unmatched. CDR1 and CDR2 from the germline V gene are SGHNT and YYREEE (reference sequence). The CDR3 runs to 16 residues. The CDR3 here is CASSRLGQGTTYEQYF. The CDR3, as DNA: TGTGCCAGCAGCCGGTTAGGACAGGGGACAACCTACGAGCAGTACTTC. Full variable domain (missing parts from reference TRBV5-4 and TRBJ2-7): ETGVTQSPTHLIKTRGQQVTLRCSSQSGHNTVSWYQQALGQGPQFIFQYYREEENGRGNFPPRFSGLQFPNYSSELNVNALELDDSALYLCASSRLGQGTTYEQYFGPGTRLTVT.

The chain couples TRBV29-1 to TRBJ2-1, with unresolved D. Trimming removed 7 bases from V and 0 bases from J, with 4 bases in between. Germline V gene sequence: CDR1 SQVTM, CDR2 ANQGSEA. The CDR3 is 11 residues long. The CDR3 DNA reads as TGCAGCGGTAGCTCCTACAATGAGCAGTTCTTC. Its protein product is CSGSSYNEQFF.

This rearrangement joins TRBV28 to TRBJ2-7; D call uncertain. Looked up from germline, CDR1 is MDHEN and CDR2 is SYDVKM. The CDR3 contains 14 residues. V lost 3 bases and J 3 bases, leaving 12 bases between the germline ends. The CDR3 DNA follows: TGTGCCAGCAGTTTCTCCTGGTCCCTCTACGAGCAGTACTTC. Protein sequence: CASSFSWSLYEQYF.

The CDR3 sequence: CASSITGLGYGNTIYF. The CDR3 nucleotides are TGTGCCAGTAGTATTACGGGACTGGGCTATGGAAACACCATATATTTT. This chain connects TRBV19 to TRBJ1-3; the D gene is possibly TRBD1 (5 bases). Germline V gene data show CDR1 as LNHDA and CDR2 as SQIVND (reference sequence). Trimming cost V 3 bases and J 3 bases, with 15 bases left between them. The length of the CDR3 is 16 residues.